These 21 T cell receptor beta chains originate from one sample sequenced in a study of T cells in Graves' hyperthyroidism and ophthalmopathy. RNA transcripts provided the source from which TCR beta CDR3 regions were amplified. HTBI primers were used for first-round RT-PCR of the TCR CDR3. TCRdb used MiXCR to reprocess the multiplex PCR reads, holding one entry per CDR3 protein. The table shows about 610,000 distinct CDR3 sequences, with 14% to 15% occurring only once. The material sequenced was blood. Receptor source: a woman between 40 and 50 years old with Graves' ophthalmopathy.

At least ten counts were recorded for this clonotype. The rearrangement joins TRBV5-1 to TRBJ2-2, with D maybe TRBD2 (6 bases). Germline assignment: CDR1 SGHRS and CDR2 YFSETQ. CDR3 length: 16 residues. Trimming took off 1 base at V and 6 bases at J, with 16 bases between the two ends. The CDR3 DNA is TGCGCCAGCAGCTTGAAGAGACTAGAGATCGCCGGGGAGCTGTTTTTT. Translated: CASSLKRLEIAGELFF.

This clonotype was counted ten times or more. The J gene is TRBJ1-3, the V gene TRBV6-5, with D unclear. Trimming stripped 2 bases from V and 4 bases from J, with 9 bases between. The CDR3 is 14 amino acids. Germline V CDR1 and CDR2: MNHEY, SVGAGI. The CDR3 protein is CASSYEGFGNTIYF. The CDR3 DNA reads TGTGCCAGCAGTTACGAGGGTTTCGGAAACACCATATATTTT.

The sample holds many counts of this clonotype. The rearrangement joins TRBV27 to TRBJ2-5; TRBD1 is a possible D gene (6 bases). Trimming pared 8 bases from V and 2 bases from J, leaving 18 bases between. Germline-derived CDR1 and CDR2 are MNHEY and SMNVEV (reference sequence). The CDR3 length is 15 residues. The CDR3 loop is CASGAGVVGQETQYF. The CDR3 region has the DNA TGTGCCAGCGGCGCAGGGGTAGTGGGGCAAGAGACCCAGTACTTC.

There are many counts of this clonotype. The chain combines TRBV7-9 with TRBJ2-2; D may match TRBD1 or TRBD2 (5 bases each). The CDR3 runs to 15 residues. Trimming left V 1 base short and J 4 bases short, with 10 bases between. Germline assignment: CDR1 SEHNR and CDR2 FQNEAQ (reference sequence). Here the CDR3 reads CASSLGDVGTGELFF. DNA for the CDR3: TGTGCCAGCAGCTTAGGGGACGTCGGCACCGGGGAGCTGTTTTTT.

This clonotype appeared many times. DNA for the CDR3: TGTGCCAGTGCTCGGATGGCGAACACTGAAGCTTTCTTT. Its protein product is CASARMANTEAFF. The V call is TRBV28, the J call TRBJ1-1, with D hard to call. V was cut by 9 bases and J by 1 base, with 12 bases left in between. Germline values: CDR1 MDHEN, CDR2 SYDVKM. The CDR3 runs to 13 residues.

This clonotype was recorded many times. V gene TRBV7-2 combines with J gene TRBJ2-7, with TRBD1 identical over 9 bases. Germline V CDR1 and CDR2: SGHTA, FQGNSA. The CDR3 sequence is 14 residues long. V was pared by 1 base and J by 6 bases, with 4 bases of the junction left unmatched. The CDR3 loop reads CASSLVQGAVEQYF. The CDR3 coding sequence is TGTGCCAGCAGCTTAGTACAGGGGGCGGTCGAGCAGTACTTC.

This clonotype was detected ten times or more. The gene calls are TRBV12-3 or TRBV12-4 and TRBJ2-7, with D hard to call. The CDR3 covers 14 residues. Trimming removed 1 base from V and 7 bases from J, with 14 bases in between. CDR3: CASSLVGSLAEQYF. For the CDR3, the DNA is TGTGCCAGCAGTTTAGTAGGCAGCCTGGCTGAGCAGTACTTC.

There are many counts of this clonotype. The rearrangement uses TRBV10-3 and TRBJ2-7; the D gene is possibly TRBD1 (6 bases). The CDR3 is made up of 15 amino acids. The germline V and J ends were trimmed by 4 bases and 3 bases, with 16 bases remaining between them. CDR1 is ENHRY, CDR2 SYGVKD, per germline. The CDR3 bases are TGTGCCATCAGTGGACCCTTAGAGGGGGACTACGAGCAGTACTTC. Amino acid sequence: CAISGPLEGDYEQYF.

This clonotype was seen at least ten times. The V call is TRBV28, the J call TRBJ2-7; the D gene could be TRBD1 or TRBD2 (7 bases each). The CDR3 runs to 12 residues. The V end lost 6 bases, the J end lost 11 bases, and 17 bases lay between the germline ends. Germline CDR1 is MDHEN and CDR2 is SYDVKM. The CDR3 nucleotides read TGTGCCAGCAGGATGGGGGGGACAGTGAAGTACTTC. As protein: CASRMGGTVKYF.

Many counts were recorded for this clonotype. The CDR3 region is CASTVPNTGELFF. The DNA of the CDR3 is TGTGCCTCCACCGTACCGAACACCGGGGAGCTGTTTTTT. The rearrangement links TRBV10-3 to TRBJ2-2, with D unclear. The CDR3 totals 13 residues. CDR1 ENHRY and CDR2 SYGVKD come from the germline V gene. Trimming pared 11 bases from V and 0 bases from J, leaving 10 bases between.

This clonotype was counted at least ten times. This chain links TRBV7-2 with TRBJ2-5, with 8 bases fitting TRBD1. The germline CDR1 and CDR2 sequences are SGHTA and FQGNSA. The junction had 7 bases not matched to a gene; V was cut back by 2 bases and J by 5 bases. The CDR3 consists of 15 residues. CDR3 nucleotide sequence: TGTGCCAGCAGCTTATCGACAGGGGCATGGGAGACCCAGTACTTC. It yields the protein CASSLSTGAWETQYF.

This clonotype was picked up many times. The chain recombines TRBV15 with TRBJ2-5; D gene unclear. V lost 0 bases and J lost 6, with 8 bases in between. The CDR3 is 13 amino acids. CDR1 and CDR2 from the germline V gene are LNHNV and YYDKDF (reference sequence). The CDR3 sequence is CATSRDGVKTQYF. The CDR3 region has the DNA TGTGCCACCAGCAGAGATGGGGTAAAGACCCAGTACTTC.

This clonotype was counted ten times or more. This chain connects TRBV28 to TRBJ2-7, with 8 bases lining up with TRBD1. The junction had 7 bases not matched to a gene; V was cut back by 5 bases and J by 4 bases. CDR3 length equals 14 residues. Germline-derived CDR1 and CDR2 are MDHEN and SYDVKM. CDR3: CASSVRQGKYEQYF. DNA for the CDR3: TGTGCCAGCAGTGTTAGACAGGGGAAATACGAGCAGTACTTC.

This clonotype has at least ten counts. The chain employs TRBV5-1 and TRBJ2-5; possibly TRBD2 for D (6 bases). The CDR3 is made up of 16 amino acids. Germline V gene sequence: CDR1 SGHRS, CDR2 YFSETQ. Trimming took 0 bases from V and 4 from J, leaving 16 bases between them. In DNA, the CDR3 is TGCGCCAGCAGCTTGGCACTAGCTGGGATCGTAGAGACCCAGTACTTC. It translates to CASSLALAGIVETQYF.

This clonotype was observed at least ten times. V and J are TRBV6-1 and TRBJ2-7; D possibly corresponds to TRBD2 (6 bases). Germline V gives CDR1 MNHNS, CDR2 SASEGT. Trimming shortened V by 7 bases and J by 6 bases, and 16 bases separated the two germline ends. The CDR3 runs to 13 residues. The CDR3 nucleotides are TGTGCCAGCACCATGGGGCGGGGTTCCGAGCAGTACTTC. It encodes CASTMGRGSEQYF.

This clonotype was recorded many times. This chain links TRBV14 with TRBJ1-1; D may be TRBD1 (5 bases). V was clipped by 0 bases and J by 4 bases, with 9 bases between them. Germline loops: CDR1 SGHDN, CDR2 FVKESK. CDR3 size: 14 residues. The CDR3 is CASSQDREGTEAFF. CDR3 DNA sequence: TGTGCCAGCAGCCAAGACAGGGAGGGCACTGAAGCTTTCTTT. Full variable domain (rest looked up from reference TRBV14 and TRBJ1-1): EAGVTQFPSHSVIEKGQTVTLRCDPISGHDNLYWYRRVMGKEIKFLLHFVKESKQDESGMPNNRFLAERTGGTYSTLKVQPAELEDSGVYFCASSQDREGTEAFFGQGTRLTVV.

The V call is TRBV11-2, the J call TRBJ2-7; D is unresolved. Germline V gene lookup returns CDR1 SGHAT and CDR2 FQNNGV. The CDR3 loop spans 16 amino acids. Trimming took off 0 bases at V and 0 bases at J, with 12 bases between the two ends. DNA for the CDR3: TGTGCCAGCAGCTTAGACAGTGCGGACGGCTCCTACGAGCAGTACTTC. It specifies CASSLDSADGSYEQYF.

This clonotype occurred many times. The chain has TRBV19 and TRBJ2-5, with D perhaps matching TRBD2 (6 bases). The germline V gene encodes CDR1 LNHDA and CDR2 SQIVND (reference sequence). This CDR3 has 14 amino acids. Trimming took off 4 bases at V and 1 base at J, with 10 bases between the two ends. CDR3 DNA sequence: TGTGCCAGTAGTAGTCGGCGGGGCCAAGAGACCCAGTACTTC. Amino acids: CASSSRRGQETQYF.

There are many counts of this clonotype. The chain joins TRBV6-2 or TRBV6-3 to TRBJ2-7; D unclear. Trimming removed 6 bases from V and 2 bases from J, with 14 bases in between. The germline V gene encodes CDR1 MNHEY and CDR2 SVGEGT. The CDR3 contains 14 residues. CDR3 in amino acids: CASRPLRGAYEQYF. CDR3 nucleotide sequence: TGTGCCAGCAGACCCTTAAGAGGCGCCTACGAGCAGTACTTC.

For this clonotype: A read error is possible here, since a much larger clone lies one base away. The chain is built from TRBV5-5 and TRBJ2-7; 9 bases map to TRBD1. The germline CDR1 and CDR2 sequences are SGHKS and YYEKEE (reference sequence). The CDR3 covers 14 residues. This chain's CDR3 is CAGSVGTGFHEQYF. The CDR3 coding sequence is TGTGCCGGCAGCGTCGGGACAGGGTTTCACGAGCAGTACTTC.

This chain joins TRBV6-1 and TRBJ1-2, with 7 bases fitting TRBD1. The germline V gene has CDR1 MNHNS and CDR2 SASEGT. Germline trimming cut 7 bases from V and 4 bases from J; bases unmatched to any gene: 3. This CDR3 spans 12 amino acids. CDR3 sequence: CASTGTVYGYTF. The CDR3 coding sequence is TGTGCCAGCACGGGGACAGTCTATGGCTACACCTTC.